The 5 T cell receptor beta chains given below trace back to one sample, sequenced in a study of blood T cell repertoires in COVID-19. Clones were read by immunoSEQ multiplex PCR, and TCRdb kept only the in-frame ones, dropping some. The table lists approximately 170,000 clones, approximately 79% of them singletons. Sequencing input: peripheral blood. The receptor source for this set is a woman over 75 with acute or convalescent COVID-19.

The chain joins TRBV6-5 to TRBJ2-1; D gene ambiguous. The germline V gene has CDR1 MNHEY and CDR2 SVGAGI. Trimming removed 4 bases at V and 3 bases at J, with 4 bases between. This CDR3 has 12 residues. Here the CDR3 reads CASSSGYNEQFF. DNA for the CDR3: TGTGCCAGCAGTTCGGGCTACAATGAGCAGTTCTTC.

The chain couples TRBV19 to TRBJ2-5, with 12 bases identical to TRBD2. CDR1 is LNHDA and CDR2 is SQIVND in the germline V gene (reference sequence). This CDR3 has 16 amino acids. V dropped 5 bases and J dropped 5; count of bases not matched to a gene: 9. The CDR3 nucleotides read TGTGCCAGTAGTCTCCTAGCGGGGGGGCTATTGGAGACCCAGTACTTC. Amino acid sequence: CASSLLAGGLLETQYF.

The chain combines TRBV18 with TRBJ2-1; 10 bases are a match to TRBD2. V lost 4 bases and J lost 5; bases outside the gene matches: 11. CDR3 size: 17 residues. Per germline, CDR1 KGHSH and CDR2 LQKENI. In nucleotides, the CDR3 is TGTGCCAGCTCACGACCTGCTAGCGGGAGTTCCAACAATGAGCAGTTCTTC. It codes for CASSRPASGSSNNEQFF.

This clone was counted between two and nine times. This chain joins TRBV6-6 and TRBJ2-3, with D possibly being TRBD2 (6 bases). V lost 8 bases and J lost 2, with 20 bases in between. The germline CDR1 and CDR2 sequences are MNHNY and SVGAGI (reference sequence). This CDR3 comprises 16 residues. The DNA of the CDR3 is TGTGCCAGCCCTAGACGCGGGGAGACAATCACAGATACGCAGTATTTT. Amino acid sequence: CASPRRGETITDTQYF.

This clone came up a few times. The germline gene is not matched at one end of the junction; a read error may be the cause. The chain employs TRBV18 and TRBJ1-2; TRBD1 is a possible D gene (6 bases). The CDR3 has 12 amino acids. Germline V gives CDR1 KGHSH, CDR2 LQKENI. CDR3 in DNA: TGTGCCAGCTCAGAGACACAGGGTCAGTTCTCCTTC. Protein: CASSETQGQFSF.